These T cell receptor beta chains were read from a single sample in a study of spatial heterogeneity in lung cancer. TCRdb ran MiXCR on the 5' RACE reads and lists one entry per CDR3 protein. Of about 120,000 distinct CDR3 sequences in the sample, more than 10% were seen once. This material consisted of PBMCs, taken at follow-up. The receptors derive from a female donor with early-stage non-small cell lung cancer. Each CDR3 is given with its conserved first and last residue. Fields, in order: CDR3 protein, CDR3 DNA, clone size, V gene, D gene, J gene. A D gene is named only where the DNA matches it firmly. Clone size, where shown, is once, few, many, or a class for clones that have expanded.

CSARRVGHEQFF | TGCAGTGCCAGGCGGGTCGGGCATGAGCAGTTCTTC | many | TRBV20-1 | NA | TRBJ2-1
CASSYSERYYEQYF | TGTGCCAGCAGTTACTCAGAGCGGTACTACGAGCAGTACTTC | few | TRBV6-2/TRBV6-3 | NA | TRBJ2-7
CASSYPETSGEETQYF | TGTGCCAGCAGTTACCCAGAGACTAGCGGGGAAGAGACCCAGTACTTC | few | TRBV6-2/TRBV6-3 | TRBD2 | TRBJ2-5
CATSDFKLAGGLGDTQYF | TGTGCCACCAGTGATTTTAAACTAGCGGGAGGGCTCGGAGATACGCAGTATTTT | many | TRBV24-1 | TRBD2 | TRBJ2-3
CASSAGTLDSPLHF | TGTGCCAGCAGTGCCGGGACACTGGATTCACCCCTCCACTTT | few | TRBV2 | NA | TRBJ1-6
CSAIGLVQETQYF | TGCAGTGCTATTGGGCTAGTCCAAGAGACCCAGTACTTC | many | TRBV20-1 | NA | TRBJ2-5
CASSEGQGETQYF | TGCGCCAGCAGTGAAGGGCAGGGAGAGACCCAGTACTTC | few | TRBV10-1 | NA | TRBJ2-5
CASSIGSRSGSSETQYF | TGTGCCAGTAGTATCGGCTCGAGAAGCGGGAGTTCGGAGACCCAGTACTTC | many | TRBV19 | TRBD2 | TRBJ2-5
CASSPRAGQGEAFF | TGTGCCAGCAGCCCAAGGGCGGGACAGGGTGAAGCTTTCTTT | few | TRBV27 | TRBD1 | TRBJ1-1
CASSLSNADTQYF | TGTGCCAGCAGTTTATCTAACGCAGATACGCAGTATTTT | few | TRBV27 | NA | TRBJ2-3
CASRDGIANYGYTF | TGTGCCAGCAGGGATGGAATCGCTAACTATGGCTACACCTTC | many | TRBV27 | NA | TRBJ1-2
CASKVPNTGELFF | TGTGCCAGTAAGGTCCCCAACACCGGGGAGCTGTTTTTT | many | TRBV19 | NA | TRBJ2-2
CASSIDRKPEAFF | TGTGCCAGCAGTATAGACAGGAAGCCTGAAGCTTTCTTT | many | TRBV12-3/TRBV12-4 | NA | TRBJ1-1
CSVVRGANEKLFF | TGCAGCGTTGTGAGGGGAGCAAATGAAAAACTGTTTTTT | NA | TRBV29-1 | NA | TRBJ1-4
CASSLAGPAETQYF | TGTGCCAGCAGCTTAGCGGGCCCAGCGGAGACCCAGTACTTC | few | TRBV7-2 | NA | TRBJ2-5
CASKRDSYNEQFF | TGTGCCAGCAAGCGGGACTCCTACAATGAGCAGTTCTTC | NA | TRBV21-1 | NA | TRBJ2-1
CASSSFNSGQPQHF | TGTGCCAGCAGTTCATTCAACAGCGGCCAGCCCCAGCATTTT | many | TRBV28 | NA | TRBJ1-5
CASSTPSGGNTGELFF | TGTGCCAGCAGCACTCCCAGCGGGGGGAACACCGGGGAGCTGTTTTTT | NA | TRBV28 | TRBD2 | TRBJ2-2
CASSSASSGSSYEQYF | TGTGCCAGCAGTTCGGCATCTAGCGGGAGTTCCTACGAGCAGTACTTC | NA | TRBV28 | TRBD2 | TRBJ2-7
CASRPMNNEQFF | TGTGCCAGCAGACCAATGAACAATGAGCAGTTCTTC | many | TRBV12-3/TRBV12-4 | NA | TRBJ2-1
CASSPVQGTSFYGYTF | TGCGCCAGCAGCCCGGTACAGGGGACAAGCTTCTATGGCTACACCTTC | NA | TRBV5-1 | TRBD1 | TRBJ1-2
CASFWREGSYNEQFF | TGTGCCAGCTTCTGGCGGGAGGGCTCCTACAATGAGCAGTTCTTC | few | TRBV28 | TRBD2 | TRBJ2-1
CASSYWGQTGRSSPLHF | TGTGCCAGCAGTTACTGGGGACAGACTGGTAGGAGTTCACCCCTCCACTTT | few | TRBV6-5 | TRBD1 | TRBJ1-6
CASRLGLANTDTQYF | TGTGCCAGCAGACTCGGACTAGCGAACACAGATACGCAGTATTTT | few | TRBV5-5 | TRBD2 | TRBJ2-3
CAQADSTDTQYF | TGTGCCCAAGCGGACTCCACAGATACGCAGTATTTT | many | TRBV30 | NA | TRBJ2-3
CASSQAGTVNNYEQYF | TGTGCCAGCAGCCAAGCCGGGACAGTCAATAACTACGAGCAGTACTTC | many | TRBV4-2 | TRBD1 | TRBJ2-7
CASSLYKDEQFF | TGTGCCAGCAGCTTATACAAGGATGAGCAGTTCTTC | NA | TRBV7-2 | NA | TRBJ2-1
CASSPDRGLPIHYYEQYF | TGTGCCAGCAGCCCGGACAGGGGGCTTCCTATACATTACTACGAGCAGTACTTC | few | TRBV28 | TRBD1 | TRBJ2-7
CASSQPHGSNEQFF | TGTGCCAGCAGCCAACCCCACGGAAGCAATGAGCAGTTCTTC | NA | TRBV4-2 | NA | TRBJ2-1
CSARVGGWTSTDTQYF | TGCAGTGCTAGAGTAGGGGGTTGGACTAGCACAGATACGCAGTATTTT | many | TRBV20-1 | NA | TRBJ2-3
CASSQDNRAGRYNEQFF | TGTGCCAGCAGCCAAGATAACAGGGCAGGGAGGTACAATGAGCAGTTCTTC | NA | TRBV4-2 | NA | TRBJ2-1
CSVGPTESSYNEQFF | TGCAGCGTTGGCCCGACGGAAAGCTCCTACAATGAGCAGTTCTTC | many | TRBV29-1 | NA | TRBJ2-1
CSVGTSGRETQYF | TGCAGCGTTGGCACTAGCGGCCGAGAGACCCAGTACTTC | NA | TRBV29-1 | TRBD2 | TRBJ2-5
CASSQAGVGANVLTF | TGTGCCAGCAGCCAAGCTGGAGTTGGGGCCAACGTCCTGACTTTC | few | TRBV14 | NA | TRBJ2-6
CATSDFTSGSGNEQFF | TGTGCCACCAGTGATTTCACTAGCGGGAGTGGCAATGAGCAGTTCTTC | many | TRBV24-1 | TRBD2 | TRBJ2-1
CASSLLKGQGDTEAFF | TGCGCCAGCAGCTTGCTTAAAGGACAGGGGGACACTGAAGCTTTCTTT | few | TRBV5-1 | TRBD1 | TRBJ1-1
CASSRIGPGGTEAFF | TGTGCCAGCAGCCGGATCGGCCCAGGGGGGACTGAAGCTTTCTTT | NA | TRBV6-5 | TRBD1 | TRBJ1-1
CASSERGYYGYTF | TGTGCCAGCAGTGAACGGGGGTACTATGGCTACACCTTC | many | TRBV2 | NA | TRBJ1-2
CAISENSNQPQHF | TGTGCCATCAGTGAGAATAGCAATCAGCCCCAGCATTTT | few | TRBV10-3 | NA | TRBJ1-5
CASSSPGLAGVGNEQFF | TGTGCCAGCAGTAGCCCGGGACTAGCGGGAGTGGGAAATGAGCAGTTCTTC | NA | TRBV28 | TRBD2 | TRBJ2-1